This TCR beta chain was retrieved from a study of breast tumors, draining lymph nodes, adjacent tissues (dated by TCRdb to the mid-2010s). For the wider study: In breast cancer patients, the study compared the TCR beta repertoires of tumor, adjacent nontumor tissue and axillary lymph nodes. The study was designed to assess the relationships and possible T-cell exchange between tumor, surrounding tissue and draining lymph node repertoires in human breast cancer. Overall results and qualifications from the work: Tumor T-cell repertoires showed less diversity than lymph node repertoires and more diversity than nontumor tissue repertoires, and tumor T-cell repertoires showed preferential V and J gene usage. The similarity between tumor and nontumor tissue repertoires was significantly greater in luminal-like breast cancer than in basal-like breast cancer. The conclusion that tumor T cells originate in lymph nodes was presented as consistent with a hypothesis rather than as directly demonstrated. The data were considered consistent with most tumor T cells being derived from the lymph node and subsequently expanding within tumor tissue.

Reading from cysteine to phenylalanine, the CDR3 counts 14 amino acids. Solely the CDR3 DNA is kept, with 42 bases framed from the first base. At the junction V is shortened by 1 base and J by 5 bases, with 12 bases in between. CDR1 and CDR2 were assigned from the germline V gene as SGHAT and FQNNGV. This clonotype showed up many times. The specificity of this receptor is unknown. The input lacks base qualities; no much larger clone sits a single base away. Instrument used: Illumina HiSeq 2000. Multiplex PCR amplification was used to generate the TCR beta chain libraries. The amplified TCR beta chain products were analyzed by high-throughput sequencing. TCRdb handled the public reads itself, with Q25 trimming in fastp and clone calling in MiXCR, and kept productive beta chains. Rows are combined by CDR3 protein, so each entry shows the most common genes and DNA. For this sample the table gives 20,000 or so distinct CDR3 sequences, of which about 50% were detected only once. 7.5% to 9% of the sample is in the top ten clones.

The specimen was breast tumor tissue. The origin of this receptor is a female donor with breast cancer. Some clones in this sample may be carry-over from other donors' samples. Recombination linked TRBV11-2 to TRBJ2-7; TRBD2 is possibly the D segment (6 matching bases). The CDR3 in this case is CASSLGAGGHEQYF. Here is the DNA: TGTGCCAGCAGCTTAGGGGCCGGAGGGCACGAGCAGTACTTC.